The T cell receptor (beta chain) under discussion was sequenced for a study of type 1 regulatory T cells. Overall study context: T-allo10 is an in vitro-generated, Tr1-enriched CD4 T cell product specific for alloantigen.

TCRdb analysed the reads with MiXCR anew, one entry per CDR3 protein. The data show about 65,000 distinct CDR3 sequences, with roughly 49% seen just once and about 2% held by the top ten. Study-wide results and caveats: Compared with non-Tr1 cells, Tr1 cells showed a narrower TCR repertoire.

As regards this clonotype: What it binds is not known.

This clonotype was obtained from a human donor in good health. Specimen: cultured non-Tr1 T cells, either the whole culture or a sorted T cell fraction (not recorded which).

CDR3 bases: TGCAGTGCCGGGACCCCACCCTTTAACTATGGCTACACCTTC. Translation: CSAGTPPFNYGYTF. This chain uses TRBV20-1 with TRBJ1-2, with D perhaps TRBD1 (5 bases). Germline V gene sequence: CDR1 DFQATT, CDR2 SNEGSKA (reference sequence). The CDR3 runs 14 residues. The ends were cut back, 6 bases at V and 1 base at J, with 15 bases in the middle.